One and the same sample provided the 23 T cell receptor beta chains below, sequenced in a study of blood T cells in healthy people across ages. Primed by a sample-barcoded 5' primer and a J-beta primer mix, a second PCR proceeded for 7 to 11 cycles. TCRdb ran MiXCR on the 5' RACE reads and lists one entry per CDR3 protein. Altogether more than 650,000 distinct CDR3 sequences are present, roughly 25% being singletons, with the ten largest covering 2.5% to 3.5%. The same specimen was also included in a second study, on T cells of mothers and their children.

Sequenced sample: blood. The receptors were gathered from a boy under 18 in good health.

The chain couples TRBV6-1 to TRBJ2-7; weak D call: TRBD1 (6 bases). V lost 3 bases, J lost 3 bases, and 15 bases lay in between. CDR3 size: 15 residues. Germline V gene data show CDR1 as MNHNS and CDR2 as SASEGT. CDR3 residues: CASSEAGAGVYEQYF. CDR3 nucleotide sequence: TGTGCCAGCAGTGAGGCAGGGGCAGGGGTCTACGAGCAGTACTTC.

This clonotype came up many times. The chain uses TRBV3-1 and TRBJ2-5, with D possibly TRBD1 on 5 matching bases. The J call is uncertain, as TRBJ2-7 better fits the DNA end. Germline-derived CDR1 and CDR2 are LGHDT and YNNKEL (reference sequence). This CDR3 region has 12 residues. CDR3 residues: CASSRRGYEQYF. DNA for the CDR3: TGTGCCAGCAGCCGTAGGGGTTACGAGCAGTACTTC.

The chain carries TRBV4-3 and TRBJ1-2, with 7 bases that match TRBD1. V lost 5 bases to trimming and J lost 8 bases; unmatched junction nucleotides: 11. CDR1 and CDR2 (germline): LGHNA, YSLEER. CDR3 size: 14 residues. The CDR3, as DNA: TGCGCCAGCAGCGATTGGGAGGGGGCGAGGGGCTACACCTTC. This gives the protein CASSDWEGARGYTF.

This chain joins TRBV4-1 and TRBJ2-5; the match to TRBD2 covers 10 bases. The last part of the DNA fits TRBJ2-7 better; the J call may be wrong. The CDR3 extends over 16 amino acids. Germline-derived CDR1 and CDR2 are MGHRA and YSYEKL. As DNA, the CDR3 is TGCGCCAGCAGCCATATCCTAGCGGGGGCTTCCTACGAGCAGTACTTC. Translation gives CASSHILAGASYEQYF.

This clonotype appeared a few times. The rearrangement uses TRBV5-1 and TRBJ2-2, with D possibly matching TRBD2 (5 bases). The CDR3 consists of 14 residues. Germline V gene lookup returns CDR1 SGHRS and CDR2 YFSETQ. The V and J ends lost 2 bases and 8 bases respectively, with 13 bases between them. CDR3 sequence reads: CASSFNRGMGELFF. The DNA for the CDR3 is TGCGCCAGCAGCTTTAACCGAGGGATGGGGGAGCTGTTTTTT.

This chain uses TRBV20-1 with TRBJ1-1; TRBD1 matches 8 bases. Germline V gene data show CDR1 as DFQATT and CDR2 as SNEGSKA (reference sequence). The CDR3 contains 13 residues. The V and J ends lost 6 bases and 8 bases, in that order; junction bases with no gene match: 11. Here the CDR3 reads CSAHRQGRGEAFF. The DNA for the CDR3 is TGCAGTGCGCACCGACAGGGGCGGGGGGAAGCTTTCTTT.

The genes are TRBV28 and TRBJ1-2; TRBD1 matches at 8 bases. Germline V gene lookup returns CDR1 MDHEN and CDR2 SYDVKM. The CDR3 runs to 15 residues. With V trimmed by 2 bases and J by 4 bases, 6 bases remained unmatched. The CDR3 bases are TGTGCCAGCAGTTTACAGGACAGGGCGGGCTATGGCTACACCTTC. It encodes CASSLQDRAGYGYTF.

This clonotype was detected only a few times. This chain links TRBV20-1 with TRBJ2-3, with a possible D match to TRBD2 (6 bases). CDR1 DFQATT and CDR2 SNEGSKA come from the germline V gene (reference sequence). Between the trimmed V and J ends, which lost 2 bases and 3 bases, there was a span of 12 bases. The CDR3 consists of 14 residues. The CDR3: CSARPLASTDTQYF. CDR3 in DNA: TGCAGTGCTAGACCCCTAGCGTCTACAGATACGCAGTATTTT.

This clonotype was recorded a few times. This chain joins TRBV14 and TRBJ2-5, with TRBD2 matching 13 bases. The DNA end is a closer match to TRBJ2-7, so the J assignment may be wrong. Germline V gene data show CDR1 as SGHDN and CDR2 as FVKESK. The CDR3 runs 15 residues. CDR3 sequence reads: CASRLGTSGVYEQYF. DNA of the CDR3: TGTGCCAGCAGACTCGGGACTAGCGGGGTCTACGAGCAGTACTTC.

The chain combines TRBV2 with TRBJ1-5, with a weak D call TRBD1 (5 bases). The CDR3 extends over 13 amino acids. Germline V gene lookup returns CDR1 SNHLY and CDR2 FYNNEI. V was shortened by 7 bases and J by 4 bases, with 11 bases between the two germline ends. CDR3 coding DNA: TGTGCCAGCATGGAGAGGACAAATCAGCCCCAGCATTTT. Its protein is CASMERTNQPQHF. The variable domain in full, completed from reference TRBV2 and TRBJ1-5, reads EPEVTQTPSHQVTQMGQEVILRCVPISNHLYFYWYRQILGQKVEFLVSFYNNEISEKSEIFDDQFSVERPDGSNFTLKIRSTKLEDSAMYFCASMERTNQPQHFGDGTRLSIL.

The V and J genes are TRBV2 and TRBJ2-2; D gene unclear. Germline-derived CDR1 and CDR2 are SNHLY and FYNNEI. V gave up 6 bases and J gave up 3 bases, with 11 bases separating them. The CDR3 runs to 14 residues. The DNA for the CDR3 is TGTGCCAGCAGCAGACCGCAGTACACCGGGGAGCTGTTTTTT. It yields the protein CASSRPQYTGELFF.

The chain recombines TRBV13 with TRBJ1-3; 7 bases map to TRBD1. The CDR3 contains 17 residues. V gave up 5 bases and J gave up 7 bases; unmatched junction bases: 17. Germline CDR1 and CDR2: PRHDT and FYEKMQ (reference sequence). The CDR3 nucleotides are TGTGCCAGCAGCCAATCTTGGGCGGTACAGGGGTACAACACCATATATTTT. Protein product: CASSQSWAVQGYNTIYF.

CDR3 in DNA: TGTGCCAGCAGTTTTGGACACTCGAACACCGGGGAGCTGTTTTTT. This translates into CASSFGHSNTGELFF. J is TRBJ2-2 and V is TRBV28; tentatively, D is TRBD1 (5 bases). This CDR3 has 15 residues. In germline, CDR1 is MDHEN, CDR2 SYDVKM. The ends were cut back, 3 bases at V and 0 bases at J, with 8 bases in the middle.

J is TRBJ2-5 and V is TRBV4-1, with D unresolved. The end of the DNA fits TRBJ2-7 better, so the J call may be wrong. Germline assignment: CDR1 MGHRA and CDR2 YSYEKL. The CDR3 is 13 amino acids. The CDR3 DNA is TGCGCCAGCAGTTCCGACGGATTCGGCGAGCAGTACTTC. It encodes CASSSDGFGEQYF.

This clonotype has a count of ten or more. The chain employs TRBV29-1 and TRBJ2-2, with 8 bases matching TRBD1. Germline trimming cut 7 bases from V and 6 bases from J; bases unmatched to any gene: 4. CDR3 length: 12 amino acids. Germline V lookup: CDR1 SQVTM, CDR2 ANQGSEA. The CDR3 spells CSGRQGSGELFF. The CDR3 nucleotides are TGCAGCGGACGACAGGGGTCCGGGGAGCTGTTTTTT.

The gene calls are TRBV24-1 and TRBJ2-5; 11 bases align to TRBD1. This CDR3 contains 15 residues. Trimming at V came to 7 bases and at J to 5 bases, leaving 8 bases not matched to a gene. Germline V CDR1 and CDR2: KGHDR, SFDVKD. CDR3 DNA: TGTGCCACCAGCCCCGGGACAGGGGGTAGGGAGACCCAGTACTTC. Protein sequence: CATSPGTGGRETQYF.

In this sample, this clonotype turned up a few times. The CDR3 nucleotides are TGCAGTGCTCTTCCGGGACTAGCGGAAGAGACCCAGTACTTC. Amino acid sequence: CSALPGLAEETQYF. The V call is TRBV20-1, the J call TRBJ2-5; 11 positions agree with TRBD2. V lost 5 bases, J lost 3 bases, and 5 bases stayed unmatched. Germline V CDR1 and CDR2: DFQATT, SNEGSKA (reference sequence). The CDR3 is 14 amino acids.

The rearrangement uses TRBV28 and TRBJ1-5; D is unclear. The CDR3 length is 14 residues. The germline CDR1 and CDR2 sequences are MDHEN and SYDVKM. Trimming cost V 3 bases and J 3 bases, with 9 bases left between them. As DNA, the CDR3 is TGTGCCAGCAGTTTGCAGGCAGACAATCAGCCCCAGCATTTT. It is translated as CASSLQADNQPQHF.

V is TRBV6-1 and J is TRBJ1-1; D uncertain. The CDR3 is 11 amino acids. The ends were cut back, 4 bases at V and 8 bases at J, with 8 bases in the middle. The germline gives CDR1 MNHNS, CDR2 SASEGT. The CDR3: CASSVLPEAFF. CDR3 nucleotides: TGTGCCAGCAGTGTGTTGCCGGAAGCTTTCTTT.

V is TRBV25-1 and J is TRBJ1-4; 9 nucleotides agree with TRBD1. Germline V gene sequence: CDR1 MGHDK, CDR2 SYGVNS. The CDR3 spans 16 residues. V gave up 8 bases and J gave up 0 bases; unmatched junction bases: 7. The CDR3 DNA reads TGTGCCAGCTCGGGACAGGGCAGGGCAACTAATGAAAAACTGTTTTTT. Amino acids: CASSGQGRATNEKLFF.

The V and J genes are TRBV7-9 and TRBJ1-2; unclear D gene. V was cut by 8 bases and J by 0 bases, with 10 bases left in between. There are 13 residues in the CDR3. The germline gives CDR1 SEHNR, CDR2 FQNEAQ (reference sequence). CDR3 coding DNA: TGTGCCAGCGTGGAATCAACTAACTATGGCTACACCTTC. It is translated as CASVESTNYGYTF.

Only a few counts were recorded for this clonotype. The rearrangement joins TRBV2 to TRBJ2-4; D call uncertain. V dropped 8 bases and J dropped 1 base, with 15 bases sitting between them. The CDR3 is 15 amino acids. Germline V gene lookup returns CDR1 SNHLY and CDR2 FYNNEI. In DNA, the CDR3 is TGTGCCAGCGAAGAAGTGGGGATGGCCAAAAACATTCAGTACTTC. Amino acid sequence: CASEEVGMAKNIQYF.

The gene calls are TRBV15 and TRBJ2-5; the D gene is possibly TRBD1 (6 bases). V was pared by 0 bases and J by 10 bases, with 9 bases between. CDR1 is LNHNV and CDR2 is YYDKDF in the germline V gene (reference sequence). The CDR3 runs to 12 residues. In DNA, the CDR3 is TGTGCCACCAGCAGAGATGAGGGGGTCCAGTACTTC. Protein sequence: CATSRDEGVQYF. The full variable domain, with the rest looked up from reference TRBV15 and TRBJ2-5, is DAMVIQNPRYQVTQFGKPVTLSCSQTLNHNVMYWYQQKSSQAPKLLFHYYDKDFNNEADTPDNFQSRRPNTSFCFLDIRSPGLGDTAMYLCATSRDEGVQYFGPGTRLLVL.